This paragraph reports one TCR beta chain. Its target is not known. Naive CD8 isolation took CD45RO-negative cells positively selected for CCR7 and excluded terminally differentiated effector memory CD45RA+ cells. The data were taken from a study of shared clonotypes between healthy human individuals. Study as a whole: Plates per donor: three CD4 naive, three CD4 memory, two CD8 naive, one CD8 memory. Study-wide points: Naive CD4 clonotypes were shared across a handful of donors at around 5.4%. Relative to memory subsets, naive subsets generally showed larger estimated richness.

Sorted-subset replicate PCRs used approximately 180 ng of genomic DNA. This amount corresponded to approximately 30,000 T cell genomes. The data were produced by immunoSEQ multiplex PCR, yet TCRdb's version contains in-frame clones alone and is incomplete. The repertoire holds around 610,000 clones, with approximately 96% as singletons. CDR3 length: 15 residues. V lost 5 bases and J 2 bases, leaving 16 bases between the germline ends. CDR1 and CDR2 (germline): SQVTM, ANQGSEA. This rearrangement joins TRBV29-1 to TRBJ2-1, with D possibly matching TRBD2 (6 bases). The receptor comes from a woman aged 25 to 39 in good health. The sequenced sample was naive CD8+ T cells sorted from blood. The CDR3 sequence: CSVPISGAPYNEQFF. The CDR3 region has the DNA TGCAGCGTTCCAATTAGCGGTGCCCCCTACAATGAGCAGTTCTTC.